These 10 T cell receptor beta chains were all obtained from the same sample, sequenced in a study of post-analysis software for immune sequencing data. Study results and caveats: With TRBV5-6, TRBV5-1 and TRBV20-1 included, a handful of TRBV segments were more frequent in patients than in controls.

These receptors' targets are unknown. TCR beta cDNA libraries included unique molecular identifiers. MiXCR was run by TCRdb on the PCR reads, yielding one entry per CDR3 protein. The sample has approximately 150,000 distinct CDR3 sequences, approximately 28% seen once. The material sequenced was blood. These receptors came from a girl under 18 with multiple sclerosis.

The CDR3 protein is CASRTDGSNEKLFF. In DNA form, the CDR3 reads TGTGCCAGCAGGACGGACGGTTCTAATGAAAAACTGTTTTTT. This chain connects TRBV7-9 to TRBJ1-4; D is unresolved. Germline CDR1 SEHNR, CDR2 FQNEAQ (reference sequence). Trimming stripped 6 bases from V and 3 bases from J, with 11 bases between. The CDR3 spans 14 residues.

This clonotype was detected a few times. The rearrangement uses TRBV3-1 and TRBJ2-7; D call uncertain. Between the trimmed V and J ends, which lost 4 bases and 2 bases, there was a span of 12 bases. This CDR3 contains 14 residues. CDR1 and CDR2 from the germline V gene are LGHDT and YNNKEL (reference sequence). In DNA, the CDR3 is TGTGCCAGCAGCCTCGACAATTCTGCCTACGAGCAGTACTTC. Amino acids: CASSLDNSAYEQYF.

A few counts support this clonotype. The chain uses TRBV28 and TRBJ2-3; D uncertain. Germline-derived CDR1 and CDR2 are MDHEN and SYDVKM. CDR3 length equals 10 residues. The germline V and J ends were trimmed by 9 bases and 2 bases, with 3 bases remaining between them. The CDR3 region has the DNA TGTGCCAGTGCCACAGATACGCAGTATTTT. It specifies CASATDTQYF.

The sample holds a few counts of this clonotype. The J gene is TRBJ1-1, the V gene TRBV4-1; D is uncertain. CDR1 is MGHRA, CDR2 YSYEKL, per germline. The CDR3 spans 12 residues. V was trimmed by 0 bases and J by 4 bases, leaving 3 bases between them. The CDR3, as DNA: TGCGCCAGCAGCCAAGACTTCACTGAAGCTTTCTTT. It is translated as CASSQDFTEAFF.

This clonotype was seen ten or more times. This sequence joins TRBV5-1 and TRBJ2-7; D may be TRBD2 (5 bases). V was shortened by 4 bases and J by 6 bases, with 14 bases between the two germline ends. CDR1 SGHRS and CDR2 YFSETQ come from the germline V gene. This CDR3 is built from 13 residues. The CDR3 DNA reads TGCGCCAGCAGCGACTCGTTCCGGGGCGAGCAGTACTTC. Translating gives CASSDSFRGEQYF. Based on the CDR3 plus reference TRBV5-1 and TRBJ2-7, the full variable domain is KAGVTQTPRYLIKTRGQQVTLSCSPISGHRSVSWYQQTPGQGLQFLFEYFSETQRNKGNFPGRFSGRQFSNSRSEMNVSTLELGDSALYLCASSDSFRGEQYFGPGTRLTVT.

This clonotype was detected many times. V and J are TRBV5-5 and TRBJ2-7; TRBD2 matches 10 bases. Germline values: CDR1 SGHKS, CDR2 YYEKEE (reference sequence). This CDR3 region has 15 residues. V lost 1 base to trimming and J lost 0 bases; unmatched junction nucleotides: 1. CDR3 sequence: CASSLTSGNSYEQYF. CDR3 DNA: TGTGCCAGCAGCTTGACTAGCGGGAACTCCTACGAGCAGTACTTC. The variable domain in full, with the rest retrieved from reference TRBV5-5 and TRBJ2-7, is DAGVTQSPTHLIKTRGQQVTLRCSPISGHKSVSWYQQVLGQGPQFIFQYYEKEERGRGNFPDRFSARQFPNYSSELNVNALLLGDSALYLCASSLTSGNSYEQYFGPGTRLTVT.

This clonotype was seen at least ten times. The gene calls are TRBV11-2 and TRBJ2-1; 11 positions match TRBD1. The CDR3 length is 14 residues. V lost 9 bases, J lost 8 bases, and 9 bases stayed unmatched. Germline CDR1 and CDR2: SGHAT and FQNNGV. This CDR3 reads CASQRDRGGDEQFF. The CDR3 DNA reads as TGTGCCAGTCAGAGGGACAGGGGGGGAGATGAGCAGTTCTTC.

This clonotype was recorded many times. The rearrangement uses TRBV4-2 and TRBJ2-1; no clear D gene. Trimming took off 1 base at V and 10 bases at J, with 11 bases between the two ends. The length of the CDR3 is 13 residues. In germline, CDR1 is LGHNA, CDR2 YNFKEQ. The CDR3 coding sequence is TGTGCCAGCAGCCAAGTTAAAGACGGGGAGCAGTTCTTC. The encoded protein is CASSQVKDGEQFF.

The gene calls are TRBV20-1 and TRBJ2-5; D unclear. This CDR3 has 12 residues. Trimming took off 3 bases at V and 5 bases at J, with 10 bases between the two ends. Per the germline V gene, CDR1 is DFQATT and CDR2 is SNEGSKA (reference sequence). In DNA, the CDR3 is TGCAGTGCTAGTGGTGATCCGGAGACCCAGTACTTC. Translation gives CSASGDPETQYF.

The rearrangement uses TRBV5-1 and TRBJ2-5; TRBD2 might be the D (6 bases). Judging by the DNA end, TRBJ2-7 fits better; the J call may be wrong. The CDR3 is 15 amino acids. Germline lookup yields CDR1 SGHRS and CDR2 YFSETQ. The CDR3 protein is CASHNPGESFNEQYF. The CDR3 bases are TGCGCCAGCCATAACCCGGGGGAAAGTTTTAACGAGCAGTACTTC.